These 5 T cell receptor beta chains were sequenced from one sample in a study of CD8 T cells in cerebrospinal fluid in Alzheimer's disease. Each CDR3 protein gets one entry in TCRdb, which reprocessed the 10x single-cell sequencing reads and gives no DNA. In all, the sample yields some 1,700 distinct CDR3 sequences. Sequenced material: cerebrospinal fluid. These receptors were collected from a human donor in good health.

This clonotype is deemed medium-sized (0.01 to 0.1%) by its frequency. CDR3: CSVGDSPDYEQYF. The gene calls are TRBV29-1 and TRBJ2-7; the TRBD1 assignment by TCRdb is unverifiable without DNA. Germline V lookup: CDR1 SQVTM, CDR2 ANQGSEA. CDR3 length: 13 amino acids.

By frequency, this clonotype is medium-sized (0.01 to 0.1%). This chain connects TRBV27 to TRBJ2-5; checking the TCRdb D call of TRBD1 is not possible without DNA. The CDR3 extends over 14 amino acids. Germline values: CDR1 MNHEY, CDR2 SMNVEV (reference sequence). The CDR3 sequence: CASRATGRQETQYF.

Measured by frequency, this clonotype is medium-sized. The chain combines TRBV12-3 or TRBV12-4 with TRBJ2-3; TCRdb indicates TRBD1, and absent DNA this call remains unverified. The CDR3 is made up of 16 amino acids. This CDR3 reads CASSLRLAGRTDTQYF.

This chain connects TRBV5-8 to TRBJ2-5; with no DNA, the TCRdb D assignment of TRBD1 cannot be verified. Germline CDR1 SGHTS, CDR2 YDEGEE. The CDR3 is 16 residues long. Here the CDR3 reads CASSMGQGHYQETQYF. The variable domain in full, completed from reference TRBV5-8 and TRBJ2-5, reads EAGVTQSPTHLIKTRGQQATLRCSPISGHTSVYWYQQALGLGLQFLLWYDEGEERNRGNFPPRFSGRQFPNYSSELNVNALELEDSALYLCASSMGQGHYQETQYFGPGTRLLVL.

This clonotype counts as medium-sized by frequency. This rearrangement joins TRBV5-1 to TRBJ2-2; the D gene TCRdb calls, TRBD1, cannot be checked with no DNA. CDR3 length: 14 residues. CDR1 and CDR2 from the germline V gene are SGHRS and YFSETQ. The CDR3 is CATRTAANTGELFF.